A single sample gave rise to the 6 T cell receptor beta chains below, sequenced in a study of OX40 agonist ivuxolimab in advanced cancers. The data were produced by immunoSEQ multiplex PCR, yet TCRdb's version contains in-frame clones alone and is incomplete. This table has roughly 6,000 clones, approximately 80% appearing once. This specimen consisted of CD4+ or CD8+ T cells sorted from blood, obtained in a trial of the OX40 agonist ivuxolimab. The receptor source for this set is an adult with an advanced solid tumor such as melanoma, head and neck, liver or kidney cancer.

The rearrangement joins TRBV7-9 to TRBJ2-7; D is possibly TRBD2 (5 bases). This CDR3 has 14 amino acids. Trimming stripped 2 bases from V and 2 bases from J, with 10 bases between. Per the germline V gene, CDR1 is SEHNR and CDR2 is FQNEAQ (reference sequence). The CDR3 sequence is CASSLSERTYEQYF. CDR3 nucleotide sequence: TGTGCCAGCAGCTTAAGCGAGCGGACCTACGAGCAGTACTTC.

This clone was found a few times. The chain joins TRBV9 to TRBJ2-1, with 8 positions matching TRBD2. CDR3 size: 15 residues. Trimming cost V 0 bases and J 4 bases; bases outside gene matches: 3. The germline CDR1 and CDR2 sequences are SGDLS and YYNGEE. CDR3 region: CASSVVGGVYNEQFF. CDR3 bases: TGTGCCAGCAGCGTAGTCGGGGGGGTATACAATGAGCAGTTCTTC.

J is TRBJ1-1 and V is TRBV7-2; 8 positions agree with TRBD1. V lost 5 bases to trimming and J lost 1 base; unmatched junction nucleotides: 3. CDR3 length: 14 amino acids. Germline CDR1 and CDR2: SGHTA and FQGNSA. Written as DNA, the CDR3 is TGTGCCAGCAGCCCCGGACAGGGGAACACTGAAGCTTTCTTT. As protein: CASSPGQGNTEAFF.

A single count supports this clone. The rearrangement joins TRBV27 to TRBJ1-1, with D unresolved. The CDR3 runs to 14 residues. Germline CDR1 MNHEY, CDR2 SMNVEV (reference sequence). Trimming shortened V by 5 bases and J by 5 bases, and 15 bases separated the two germline ends. The CDR3 here is CASSPSPAGTEAFF. The CDR3 DNA reads as TGTGCCAGCAGTCCAAGCCCCGCGGGTACTGAAGCTTTCTTT.

This clone is medium-sized in the sample. Different DNA sequences within this sample yield the same CDR3. The genes are TRBV6-5 and TRBJ2-7; the D is unclear. V was clipped by 5 bases and J by 4 bases, with 6 bases between them. The CDR3 extends over 11 amino acids. Germline V lookup: CDR1 MNHEY, CDR2 SVGAGI. The CDR3 nucleotides are TGTGCCAGCAGTGCAGGATACGAGCAGTACTTC. It is translated as CASSAGYEQYF.

The chain recombines TRBV4-1 with TRBJ1-2, with D possibly TRBD1 on 5 matching bases. This CDR3 contains 13 residues. V was clipped by 1 base and J by 14 bases, with 17 bases between them. The V gene's germline CDR1 is MGHRA and CDR2 YSYEKL. CDR3 sequence reads: CASSQAGGAQRTF. The CDR3 DNA sequence: TGCGCCAGCAGCCAAGCCGGTGGGGCGCAGCGAACCTTC.